Below, 17 T cell receptor beta chains from the same sample are listed, as sequenced in a study of cytomegalovirus exposure and HLA in healthy donors. The PCR employed 60 Vbeta primers together with 13 Jbeta primers. Libraries were prepared by immunoSEQ multiplex PCR; TCRdb keeps only in-frame clonotypes and omits some of them. This table holds some 110,000 clones, 70% to 75% found once. Sequencing was performed on PBMCs. The source is a man aged 40-49 years in good health and CMV-seronegative.

This chain connects TRBV27 to TRBJ2-6, with TRBD1 as a possible D gene (6 bases). Germline V CDR1 and CDR2: MNHEY, SMNVEV (reference sequence). V shed 6 bases and J shed 0 bases, with 9 bases lying between them. The CDR3 has 15 amino acids. CDR3 nucleotide sequence: TGTGCCAGCAGCGGACAGTTCTCTGGGGCCAACGTCCTGACTTTC. It translates to CASSGQFSGANVLTF.

This chain links TRBV2 with TRBJ2-3, with 9 bases matching TRBD2. The ends lost 8 bases at V and 0 bases at J; junction bases unmatched: 6. This CDR3 has 15 amino acids. Per the germline V gene, CDR1 is SNHLY and CDR2 is FYNNEI. CDR3 in amino acids: CASLEAGGSTDTQYF. The CDR3 region has the DNA TGTGCCAGCCTGGAGGCGGGGGGGAGCACAGATACGCAGTATTTT.

The chain carries TRBV7-2 and TRBJ1-1, with 7 bases lining up with TRBD1. There are 15 residues in the CDR3. Germline V lookup: CDR1 SGHTA, CDR2 FQGNSA. V was pared by 5 bases and J by 3 bases, with 9 bases of the junction left unmatched. The CDR3 is CASSPQTGLDTEAFF. The CDR3 DNA follows: TGTGCCAGCAGCCCCCAGACAGGGTTGGACACTGAAGCTTTCTTT.

The chain links TRBV7-6 to TRBJ2-7; D perhaps matches TRBD2 (6 bases). CDR3 length equals 18 residues. Trimming removed 2 bases at V and 0 bases at J, with 20 bases between. Germline loops: CDR1 SGHVS, CDR2 FNYEAQ. CDR3 DNA: TGTGCCAGCAGCTTAAGGGAGGTGGGAGCGGAGTACTCCTACGAGCAGTACTTC. Its protein is CASSLREVGAEYSYEQYF.

The J gene is TRBJ2-3, the V gene TRBV7-3, with D perhaps TRBD2 (7 bases). This CDR3 is 11 amino acids long. From germline, CDR1 is SGHTA and CDR2 FQGTGA. Trimming stripped 5 bases from V and 8 bases from J, with 8 bases between. The DNA for the CDR3 is TGTGCCAGCAGCCGGGGGGCTACGCAGTATTTT. This codes for CASSRGATQYF.

V and J are TRBV7-6 and TRBJ2-7; possibly TRBD1 for D (6 bases). V dropped 5 bases and J dropped 2 bases, with 10 bases sitting between them. The germline gives CDR1 SGHVS, CDR2 FNYEAQ. The CDR3 runs to 13 residues. The CDR3 loop reads CASSPGQPYEQYF. The CDR3 DNA sequence: TGTGCCAGCAGCCCTGGACAGCCCTACGAGCAGTACTTC.

CDR3 nucleotide sequence: TGTGCCAACCTACTTCCGGGACTAGCGCACACAGATACGCAGTATTTT. This encodes CANLLPGLAHTDTQYF. The chain links TRBV6-8 to TRBJ2-3, with TRBD2 matching 10 bases. Germline lookup yields CDR1 MNHGY and CDR2 SAAAGT. The CDR3 is 16 amino acids. V lost 10 bases to trimming and J lost 2 bases; unmatched junction nucleotides: 12.

The chain uses TRBV6-5 and TRBJ2-5, with D maybe TRBD1 (6 bases). The CDR3 sequence is 13 residues long. The germline CDR1 and CDR2 sequences are MNHEY and SVGAGI. Deletions cut 8 bases from V and 2 bases from J, with 12 bases between. The CDR3 sequence: CASHQGIQETQYF. DNA for the CDR3: TGTGCCAGCCACCAGGGGATTCAAGAGACCCAGTACTTC.

This chain connects TRBV28 to TRBJ1-2, with unresolved D. V lost 4 bases, J lost 0 bases, and 9 bases lay in between. The CDR3 contains 14 residues. The V gene's germline CDR1 is MDHEN and CDR2 SYDVKM. CDR3 protein: CASSSVGANYGYTF. The CDR3 coding sequence is TGTGCCAGCAGTTCCGTCGGGGCTAACTATGGCTACACCTTC.

The chain combines TRBV5-1 with TRBJ2-1, with no clear D. Looked up from germline, CDR1 is SGHRS and CDR2 is YFSETQ. V was cut by 0 bases and J by 5 bases, with 9 bases left in between. The length of the CDR3 is 14 residues. The CDR3 DNA sequence: TGCGCCAGCAGCTTGGCGCAGACAAACAATGAGCAGTTCTTC. This translates into CASSLAQTNNEQFF.

V usage is TRBV6-6 and J usage is TRBJ1-2; D uncertain. Trimming stripped 8 bases from V and 2 bases from J, with 6 bases between. This CDR3 spans 11 amino acids. Germline loops: CDR1 MNHNY, CDR2 SVGAGI (reference sequence). The CDR3, as DNA: TGTGCCAGCTGGGCGAACTATGGCTACACCTTC. Its translation is CASWANYGYTF.

The chain uses TRBV10-2 and TRBJ1-1, with 7 bases matching TRBD1. Germline V CDR1 and CDR2: WSHSY, SAAADI. The CDR3 length is 14 residues. Losses at the gene ends were 6 bases for V and 6 bases for J; bases not matched to a gene: 10. CDR3 nucleotide sequence: TGCGCCAGCAGATCACAGGGGTTAAGGTCTGAAGCTTTCTTT. Translating gives CASRSQGLRSEAFF.

V is TRBV27 and J is TRBJ1-5; 7 bases fit TRBD1. Germline V gene sequence: CDR1 MNHEY, CDR2 SMNVEV (reference sequence). This CDR3 has 16 residues. J was trimmed by 3 bases and V by 6 bases; bases with no gene match: 11. CDR3 in amino acids: CASSSFGTVINQPQHF. The CDR3 DNA reads as TGTGCCAGCAGCTCCTTCGGGACAGTGATCAATCAGCCCCAGCATTTT.

The chain links TRBV4-2 to TRBJ2-3; 10 nucleotides align to TRBD2. Looked up from germline, CDR1 is LGHNA and CDR2 is YNFKEQ. CDR3 length: 18 residues. With V trimmed by 0 bases and J by 0 bases, 6 bases remained unmatched. CDR3 sequence (DNA): TGTGCCAGCAGCCAAGATACAGTAGCGGGAGGTAGCACAGATACGCAGTATTTT. Its translation: CASSQDTVAGGSTDTQYF.

The chain recombines TRBV6-4 with TRBJ2-3; 8 bases agree with TRBD1. Trimming cost V 0 bases and J 4 bases; bases outside gene matches: 0. Germline loops: CDR1 MRHNA, CDR2 SNTAGT. This CDR3 region has 14 residues. The CDR3 here is CASSDSTGADTQYF. The CDR3 DNA is TGTGCCAGCAGTGACTCGACAGGGGCAGATACGCAGTATTTT.

This clone was detected a few times. The chain combines TRBV6-5 with TRBJ1-4; the match to TRBD1 covers 8 bases. After removal of 0 bases from V and 6 bases from J, the junction contained 3 bases not matched to a gene. In germline, CDR1 is MNHEY, CDR2 SVGAGI. This CDR3 has 15 residues. The CDR3 coding sequence is TGTGCCAGCAGTTACTCAGACAGGGGACATGAAAAACTGTTTTTT. Its protein is CASSYSDRGHEKLFF.

The chain couples TRBV19 to TRBJ1-2, with D perhaps TRBD1 (5 bases). The CDR3 sequence is 15 residues long. V lost 4 bases, J lost 4 bases, and 16 bases lay in between. Germline CDR1 and CDR2: LNHDA and SQIVND (reference sequence). In DNA form, the CDR3 reads TGTGCCAGTAGTACTAGAGACAGTCTACTCTATGGCTACACCTTC. It is translated as CASSTRDSLLYGYTF.